This record covers a single T cell receptor (beta chain). Antigen specificity is unknown. This sample stems from a study of T cell repertoires in cytomegalovirus infection. Study-wide points: HLA-C-restricted, CMV-specific TCR beta clonotypes were dominant ex vivo.

TCRdb reprocessed the reads with MiXCR, giving one entry per CDR3 protein. The table includes a few hundred thousand distinct CDR3 sequences, approximately 15% detected once. CDR3 length: 12 amino acids. Germline assignment: CDR1 KGHSH and CDR2 LQKENI. V was trimmed by 10 bases and J by 7 bases, leaving 16 bases between them. The rearrangement joins TRBV18 to TRBJ2-5; a possible D gene is TRBD2 (6 bases). The source is a human donor in good health (CMV status not recorded). Some clones in this sample may be carry-over from other donors' samples. Sequenced material: CD8+ T cells from PBMCs. The CDR3 DNA is TGTGCCACCACCCCGGGGGAGGCGACCCAGTACTTC. It codes for CATTPGEATQYF.